This T cell receptor (beta chain) is drawn from a study of Tregs in tolerant kidney transplant recipients. An overnight rest at 37°C with approximately 180 IU/ml IL-2 preceded regulatory T cell sorting from thawed PBMCs. This clone was counted only a few times. V lost 6 bases to trimming and J lost 0 bases, with 17 bases between them. The CDR3 runs to 16 residues. The germline V gene encodes CDR1 PRHDT and CDR2 FYEKMQ (reference sequence). The repertoire was sequenced with immunoSEQ multiplex PCR; TCRdb's copy has only in-frame clones and lacks some. The sample holds 55,000 to 70,000 clones, 80% to 90% seen once.

Source: Tregs from blood, taken before the transplant. The receptor was derived from a human donor who received a combined kidney and bone marrow transplant. V gene TRBV13 combines with J gene TRBJ1-1; D is unresolved. CDR3 sequence reads: CASRRSPRRLNTEAFF. The CDR3 DNA sequence: TGTGCCAGCAGACGAAGCCCCAGACGCCTGAACACTGAAGCTTTCTTT.